The sample holds a few counts of the clone carrying this TCR beta chain. Antigen: not known. Germline V gene lookup returns CDR1 LNHDA and CDR2 SQIVND (reference sequence). CDR3 length equals 15 residues. The V and J ends lost 2 bases and 4 bases respectively, with 14 bases between them. In the PCR, 60 Vbeta and 13 Jbeta primers were used. Sequencing was performed with immunoSEQ multiplex PCR; in TCRdb, only in-frame clones are kept and a portion is missing. This repertoire shows roughly 100,000 clones, less than 85% found once; its top ten account for roughly 5%. The data derive from a study of cytomegalovirus exposure and HLA in healthy donors. Study-wide results and caveats: Later analysis suggested links between common viral pathogens and several top significant clusters. Relative to equally common others, HLA-associated TCR beta chains showed greater clonal expansion in a later analysis.

This chain links TRBV19 with TRBJ1-1, with D possibly TRBD1 on 6 matching bases. This TCR was sampled from a man aged 30 to 45 in good health and CMV-seropositive. What was sequenced was PBMCs. CDR3 in amino acids: CASSIPSGVSTEAFF. CDR3 nucleotides: TGTGCCAGTAGTATACCCTCAGGGGTGAGCACTGAAGCTTTCTTT.